The 22 T cell receptor beta chains presented below share a single source sample, sequenced in a study of blood T cell repertoires in COVID-19. Measured with immunoSEQ multiplex PCR; TCRdb has only the in-frame clones, and not every one. The top ten hold 1.5% to 2% of the sample, which has hundreds of thousands of clones, roughly 89% seen once. Sequenced: PBMCs or T cells enriched from blood (not recorded which). The source of these receptors is a young woman with acute COVID-19.

V usage is TRBV2 and J usage is TRBJ2-3; 10 bases line up with TRBD2. This CDR3 has 14 amino acids. The germline CDR1 and CDR2 sequences are SNHLY and FYNNEI. V dropped 6 bases and J dropped 5; count of bases not matched to a gene: 5. In DNA, the CDR3 is TGTGCCAGCAGCTGGACTAGCGGCGGAGATACGCAGTATTTT. Translation gives CASSWTSGGDTQYF.

The chain couples TRBV7-3 to TRBJ2-5, with unresolved D. CDR1 and CDR2 (germline): SGHTA, FQGTGA. V was cut by 0 bases and J by 1 base, with 3 bases left in between. The CDR3 length is 13 residues. CDR3 residues: CASSLTIQETQYF. The CDR3 DNA sequence: TGTGCCAGCAGCTTAACTATCCAAGAGACCCAGTACTTC. Full variable domain (missing parts from reference TRBV7-3 and TRBJ2-5): GAGVSQTPSNKVTEKGKYVELRCDPISGHTALYWYRQSLGQGPEFLIYFQGTGAADDSGLPNDRFFAVRPEGSVSTLKIQRTERGDSAVYLCASSLTIQETQYFGPGTRLLVL.

The V gene is TRBV28, the J gene TRBJ2-7; 7 positions match TRBD1. In germline, CDR1 is MDHEN, CDR2 SYDVKM. Trimming removed 7 bases from V and 8 bases from J; junction bases left unmatched: 14. The CDR3 sequence is 14 residues long. This CDR3 is CASKGLRGGAQQYF. CDR3 DNA sequence: TGTGCCAGCAAAGGCCTAAGAGGGGGCGCCCAGCAGTACTTC.

The rearrangement links TRBV25-1 to TRBJ1-2, with 9 positions matching TRBD1. The ends lost 4 bases at V and 1 base at J; junction bases unmatched: 7. The CDR3 length is 16 residues. Germline V gene data show CDR1 as MGHDK and CDR2 as SYGVNS. The CDR3 DNA is TGTGCCAGCAGTGGATCGGGGACAGGGCTTAACTATGGCTACACCTTC. It codes for CASSGSGTGLNYGYTF.

The gene calls are TRBV5-1 and TRBJ2-6; maybe TRBD2 (7 bases). Trimming took 4 bases from V and 0 from J, leaving 20 bases between them. The CDR3 has 19 amino acids. Germline CDR1 is SGHRS and CDR2 is YFSETQ. Here the CDR3 reads CASSPGGLPRLSGANVLTF. CDR3 coding DNA: TGCGCCAGCAGCCCGGGGGGCCTCCCTCGACTCTCTGGGGCCAACGTCCTGACTTTC.

In nucleotides, the CDR3 is TGCAGTGCTAGAGTCGGAGAGACCCAGTACTTC. Protein: CSARVGETQYF. This chain connects TRBV20-1 to TRBJ2-5; D is undetermined. Trimming pared 1 base from V and 4 bases from J, leaving 4 bases between. Germline V gene sequence: CDR1 DFQATT, CDR2 SNEGSKA (reference sequence). The CDR3 has 11 residues.

The chain has TRBV2 and TRBJ1-6; a weak D match, TRBD1 (6 bases). Trimming stripped 5 bases from V and 5 bases from J, with 13 bases between. CDR1 and CDR2 (germline): SNHLY, FYNNEI. The CDR3 covers 15 residues. The DNA for the CDR3 is TGTGCCAGCAGTCAATCCGGGACAAATAATTCACCCCTCCACTTT. This codes for CASSQSGTNNSPLHF.

V is TRBV4-2 and J is TRBJ2-1; TRBD2 is a possible D gene (5 bases). The V and J ends lost 4 bases and 0 bases respectively, with 10 bases between them. CDR1 LGHNA and CDR2 YNFKEQ come from the germline V gene. This CDR3 comprises 15 residues. The CDR3 region has the DNA TGTGCCAGCAGCCGAACGGGAAGCTCCTACAATGAGCAGTTCTTC. This encodes CASSRTGSSYNEQFF.

CDR3 nucleotides: TGTGCCAGCAGCCTCCTGTCCGGTCGAGGGTTCCAAGAGACCCAGTACTTC. Translation: CASSLLSGRGFQETQYF. This rearrangement joins TRBV7-2 to TRBJ2-5; a weak D match, TRBD2 (5 bases). With 5 bases removed from V and 1 base from J, the gap between germline ends came to 20 bases. Germline V gene data show CDR1 as SGHTA and CDR2 as FQGNSA. The CDR3 is made up of 17 amino acids.

This rearrangement joins TRBV15 to TRBJ1-6; D not resolved. Germline CDR1 is LNHNV and CDR2 is YYDKDF (reference sequence). This CDR3 comprises 15 residues. Trimming took off 1 base at V and 7 bases at J, with 11 bases between the two ends. CDR3 nucleotides: TGTGCCACCAGCAGAGCATTGTTCCAGAATTCACCCCTCCACTTT. Translating it yields CATSRALFQNSPLHF. Full variable domain (missing parts from reference TRBV15 and TRBJ1-6): DAMVIQNPRYQVTQFGKPVTLSCSQTLNHNVMYWYQQKSSQAPKLLFHYYDKDFNNEADTPDNFQSRRPNTSFCFLDIRSPGLGDTAMYLCATSRALFQNSPLHFGNGTRLTVT.

The chain employs TRBV9 and TRBJ1-4, with 10 bases that match TRBD1. This CDR3 region has 16 residues. The V segment lost 3 bases and the J segment 8 bases; nucleotides outside the gene matches: 10. The germline CDR1 and CDR2 sequences are SGDLS and YYNGEE. In nucleotides, the CDR3 is TGTGCCAGCAGCGAAGGATCGGGACAGGGGTCGGAAAAACTGTTTTTT. It specifies CASSEGSGQGSEKLFF.

This chain joins TRBV4-1 and TRBJ1-2; D unresolved. The germline V gene encodes CDR1 MGHRA and CDR2 YSYEKL. Between the trimmed V and J ends, which lost 1 base and 4 bases, there was a span of 7 bases. The CDR3 sequence is 13 residues long. The CDR3 loop reads CASSQVSGYGYTF. CDR3 bases: TGCGCCAGCAGCCAAGTATCCGGCTATGGCTACACCTTC.

This clone was seen only once. V gene TRBV10-3 combines with J gene TRBJ2-7; a weak D match, TRBD2 (6 bases). CDR1 is ENHRY and CDR2 is SYGVKD in the germline V gene. V was shortened by 0 bases and J by 0 bases, with 15 bases between the two germline ends. The CDR3 totals 17 residues. The CDR3 sequence: CAISESLAGTASYEQYF. The CDR3 DNA reads as TGTGCCATCAGTGAGTCCCTAGCCGGGACTGCCTCCTACGAGCAGTACTTC.

V and J are TRBV7-9 and TRBJ1-3, with D hard to call. CDR3 length: 15 residues. Between the trimmed V and J ends, which lost 2 bases and 0 bases, there was a span of 8 bases. Germline V gene sequence: CDR1 SEHNR, CDR2 FQNEAQ (reference sequence). The CDR3 spells CASSLSVLSGNTIYF. The CDR3 DNA is TGTGCCAGCAGCTTATCAGTCCTCTCTGGAAACACCATATATTTT.

This rearrangement joins TRBV30 to TRBJ2-1, with D possibly matching TRBD2 (6 bases). Trimming shortened V by 2 bases and J by 2 bases, and 10 bases separated the two germline ends. Germline-derived CDR1 and CDR2 are GTSNPN and SVGIG (reference sequence). The CDR3 has 14 amino acids. This CDR3 is CAWSPGLAYNEQFF. The CDR3 DNA is TGTGCCTGGAGTCCGGGACTGGCCTACAATGAGCAGTTCTTC.

This rearrangement joins TRBV28 to TRBJ1-2; D is ambiguous. Germline V gives CDR1 MDHEN, CDR2 SYDVKM. The CDR3 consists of 11 residues. V was trimmed by 2 bases and J by 10 bases, leaving 8 bases between them. CDR3 sequence reads: CASSLNQIYTF. CDR3 DNA sequence: TGTGCCAGCAGTTTAAATCAGATCTACACCTTC.

The rearrangement joins TRBV5-1 to TRBJ1-2; 7 bases are a match to TRBD1. The trim removed 4 bases at V and 3 bases at J, leaving 9 bases unmatched. The CDR3 is 15 amino acids. Germline V CDR1 and CDR2: SGHRS, YFSETQ. The CDR3 loop reads CASSTGGGADYGYTF. The CDR3 DNA is TGCGCCAGCAGCACAGGAGGGGGCGCGGACTATGGCTACACCTTC. The variable domain in full, completed from reference TRBV5-1 and TRBJ1-2, reads KAGVTQTPRYLIKTRGQQVTLSCSPISGHRSVSWYQQTPGQGLQFLFEYFSETQRNKGNFPGRFSGRQFSNSRSEMNVSTLELGDSALYLCASSTGGGADYGYTFGSGTRLTVV.

V usage is TRBV5-5 and J usage is TRBJ1-4; the match to TRBD1 covers 9 bases. Germline V lookup: CDR1 SGHKS, CDR2 YYEKEE (reference sequence). J lost 8 bases, V lost 4 bases, and 9 bases had no gene match. This CDR3 is 15 amino acids long. DNA of the CDR3: TGTGCCAGCAGCCGAATCACAGGGGGCGGCGAAAAACTGTTTTTT. Translating it yields CASSRITGGGEKLFF. Full variable domain (outside the CDR3, taken from reference TRBV5-5 and TRBJ1-4): DAGVTQSPTHLIKTRGQQVTLRCSPISGHKSVSWYQQVLGQGPQFIFQYYEKEERGRGNFPDRFSARQFPNYSSELNVNALLLGDSALYLCASSRITGGGEKLFFGSGTQLSVL.

Only a few counts were recorded for this clone. The chain couples TRBV19 to TRBJ1-1; no definite D call. The germline gives CDR1 LNHDA, CDR2 SQIVND (reference sequence). The germline V and J ends were trimmed by 3 bases and 0 bases, with 11 bases remaining between them. This CDR3 is built from 15 residues. The CDR3 protein is CASSMWPKMNTEAFF. CDR3 bases: TGTGCCAGTAGTATGTGGCCGAAAATGAACACTGAAGCTTTCTTT. Combining the CDR3 with reference TRBV19 and TRBJ1-1 gives the whole variable domain DGGITQSPKYLFRKEGQNVTLSCEQNLNHDAMYWYRQDPGQGLRLIYYSQIVNDFQKGDIAEGYSVSREKKESFPLTVTSAQKNPTAFYLCASSMWPKMNTEAFFGQGTRLTVV.

This chain uses TRBV3-1 (or the pseudogene TRBV3-2) with TRBJ2-5; TRBD1 matches 11 bases. Trimming removed 6 bases from V and 4 bases from J; junction bases left unmatched: 7. Germline CDR1 reads LGHDT; CDR2 reads YNNKEL (reference sequence). This CDR3 has 15 residues. The CDR3 DNA follows: TGTGCCAGCAGTCTCCCGGACAGGGGGCGAGAGACCCAGTACTTC. It yields the protein CASSLPDRGRETQYF.

This sequence joins TRBV4-3 and TRBJ2-7; 13 nucleotides match TRBD2. Trimming took 5 bases from V and 6 from J; bases not matched to a gene: 7. The CDR3 has 15 amino acids. CDR1 is LGHNA, CDR2 YSLEER, per germline. CDR3 loop: CASSSWTSGRGEQYF. The CDR3 DNA is TGCGCCAGCAGCTCCTGGACTAGCGGGAGAGGCGAGCAGTACTTC.

This rearrangement joins TRBV4-3 to TRBJ2-7; tentative D call: TRBD1 (5 bases). V lost 3 bases, J lost 4 bases, and 13 bases lay in between. The CDR3 sequence is 14 residues long. CDR1 is LGHNA and CDR2 is YSLEER in the germline V gene. CDR3 in DNA: TGCGCCAGCAGCCAGGCCAGGGAAGGATACGAGCAGTACTTC. It yields the protein CASSQAREGYEQYF.